Reported below is one T cell receptor beta chain. What it binds is not known. This entry belongs to a study of blood T cells in healthy people across ages. Study-level points and caveats: Because sorting was not performed, PBMCs prevented conclusive naive versus antigen-experienced comparison. A strong correlation was seen between TCR beta diversity and naive T cell percentage.

Through a sample-barcoded 5' primer and a J-beta primer mix, a second PCR was run for about 6 to 11 cycles. Each CDR3 protein gets one entry after TCRdb re-called the 5' RACE reads with MiXCR. Of about 720,000 distinct CDR3 sequences in the sample, around a quarter were seen once. CDR1 and CDR2 (germline): MNHEY, SVGEGT. Trimming cost V 4 bases and J 5 bases; bases outside gene matches: 6. The CDR3 extends over 14 amino acids. The same sample was also used in a study of T cells of mothers and their children. As that study records: Normalized overlap was always slightly, never significantly, higher in related than unrelated mother-child pairs.

The sequence was obtained from a boy aged 5-17 years in good health. V usage is TRBV6-2 or TRBV6-3 and J usage is TRBJ2-5, with TRBD1 identical over 8 bases. The sequenced sample consisted of blood. CDR3 DNA sequence: TGTGCCAGCAGTTGGACAGGGCGTGGGGAGACCCAGTACTTC. Residues: CASSWTGRGETQYF.